Presented here are 14 T cell receptor beta chains from one specimen sequenced in a study of T cells in Graves' hyperthyroidism and ophthalmopathy (dated by TCRdb to about 2019). The library was prepared using multiplex PCR. TCRdb shows the sequencer as Illumina HiSeq 2000. TCR beta CDR3 regions were amplified from RNA transcripts. A first-round RT-PCR of the TCR CDR3 used the HTBI primer set with the Qiagen OneStep RT-PCR kit. The raw public reads went through TCRdb reprocessing: fastp at Q25, MiXCR clone calling, in-frame beta chains kept. Each record represents a unique CDR3 protein, reported with the most common genes and DNA among its rows. Recorded for this sample are about 360,000 distinct CDR3 sequences; approximately 25% of them occurred a single time. Together, the top ten hold more than 60% of the sample. Specimen: blood. These receptors all come from a man aged 45 to 65 with Graves' hyperthyroidism.

This chain links TRBV7-9 with TRBJ1-3; TRBD1 might be the D (5 bases). The germline V and J ends were trimmed by 7 bases and 0 bases, with 10 bases remaining between them. The germline gives CDR1 SEHNR, CDR2 FQNEAQ (reference sequence). This CDR3 spans 14 amino acids. The CDR3 sequence is CASNQDSSGNTIYF. The CDR3 bases are TGTGCCAGCAACCAAGACAGCTCTGGAAACACCATATATTTT.

A single count supports this clonotype. V is TRBV7-2 and J is TRBJ2-1; TRBD2 matches at 9 bases. The CDR3 is 15 amino acids. Per germline, CDR1 SGHTA and CDR2 FQGNSA. Losses at the gene ends were 1 base for V and 6 bases for J; bases not matched to a gene: 4. DNA of the CDR3: TGTGCCAGCAGCTTAGATAGCGGGAGCCTCAATGAGCAGTTCTTC. This translates into CASSLDSGSLNEQFF. The variable domain in full, with the rest retrieved from reference TRBV7-2 and TRBJ2-1, is GAGVSQSPSNKVTEKGKDVELRCDPISGHTALYWYRQSLGQGLEFLIYFQGNSAPDKSGLPSDRFSAERTGGSVSTLTIQRTQQEDSAVYLCASSLDSGSLNEQFFGPGTRLTVL.

CDR3 sequence (DNA): TGTGCCAGCAGCTTAGGGCATAACTATGGCTACACCTTC. Its protein is CASSLGHNYGYTF. The chain links TRBV11-2 to TRBJ1-2; D remains unclear. The V end lost 1 base, the J end lost 1 base, and 4 bases lay between the germline ends. CDR1 is SGHAT, CDR2 FQNNGV, per germline. The CDR3 has 13 residues.

The chain joins TRBV5-1 to TRBJ2-1, with 7 bases lining up with TRBD2. CDR3 length: 15 residues. Trimming removed 4 bases from V and 6 bases from J; junction bases left unmatched: 10. In germline, CDR1 is SGHRS, CDR2 YFSETQ. The DNA for the CDR3 is TGCGCCAGCAGCACCGACGGCGGGAGTGGCAATGAGCAGTTCTTC. It codes for CASSTDGGSGNEQFF. Filled out from reference TRBV5-1 and TRBJ2-1, the complete variable domain reads KAGVTQTPRYLIKTRGQQVTLSCSPISGHRSVSWYQQTPGQGLQFLFEYFSETQRNKGNFPGRFSGRQFSNSRSEMNVSTLELGDSALYLCASSTDGGSGNEQFFGPGTRLTVL.

This clonotype was picked up a small number of times. The J gene is TRBJ1-5, the V gene TRBV19; D perhaps matches TRBD1 (6 bases). Per the germline V gene, CDR1 is LNHDA and CDR2 is SQIVND (reference sequence). CDR3 length: 13 residues. The ends were cut back, 9 bases at V and 3 bases at J, with 12 bases in the middle. The DNA for the CDR3 is TGTGCCAGCCTCGGGGGCCCCAATCAGCCCCAGCATTTT. This codes for CASLGGPNQPQHF.

This clonotype was counted a few times. This chain uses TRBV18 with TRBJ2-5; D possibly corresponds to TRBD1 (5 bases). Germline-derived CDR1 and CDR2 are KGHSH and LQKENI. V lost 3 bases and J lost 0, with 5 bases in between. CDR3 length: 13 residues. In DNA, the CDR3 is TGTGCCAGCTCACCGACAGACCAAGAGACCCAGTACTTC. Encoded protein: CASSPTDQETQYF. The variable domain in full, with the rest retrieved from reference TRBV18 and TRBJ2-5, is NAGVMQNPRHLVRRRGQEARLRCSPMKGHSHVYWYRQLPEEGLKFMVYLQKENIIDESGMPKERFSAEFPKEGPSILRIQQVVRGDSAAYFCASSPTDQETQYFGPGTRLLVL.

This clonotype was seen a few times. The chain uses TRBV5-1 and TRBJ2-2; TRBD1 matches 7 bases. With V trimmed by 6 bases and J by 5 bases, 7 bases remained unmatched. CDR1 and CDR2 from the germline V gene are SGHRS and YFSETQ. The CDR3 contains 14 residues. The CDR3 is CASKGTVGTGELFF. CDR3 bases: TGCGCCAGCAAGGGGACAGTGGGTACCGGGGAGCTGTTTTTT.

CDR3 in DNA: TGTGCCAGCAGCTTATTTGGGGGGAGCTCTAATTCACCCCTCCACTTT. This translates into CASSLFGGSSNSPLHF. V is TRBV7-3 and J is TRBJ1-6; D is possibly TRBD1 (5 bases). Germline loops: CDR1 SGHTA, CDR2 FQGTGA. This CDR3 comprises 16 residues. Deletions cut 2 bases from V and 6 bases from J, with 14 bases between.

This clonotype was recorded at least ten times. CDR3 sequence: CASSHSGAVNNEQFF. The CDR3 DNA is TGTGCCAGCAGCCATAGCGGGGCCGTGAATAATGAGCAGTTCTTC. The chain uses TRBV11-2 and TRBJ2-1; 8 bases are shared with TRBD2. Germline V lookup: CDR1 SGHAT, CDR2 FQNNGV. The length of the CDR3 is 15 residues. Trimming removed 5 bases from V and 7 bases from J; junction bases left unmatched: 10. The whole variable domain, filled in from reference TRBV11-2 and TRBJ2-1, reads EAGVAQSPRYKIIEKRQSVAFWCNPISGHATLYWYQQILGQGPKLLIQFQNNGVVDDSQLPKDRFSAERLKGVDSTLKIQPAKLEDSAVYLCASSHSGAVNNEQFFGPGTRLTVL.

The chain recombines TRBV6-6 with TRBJ2-3; no firm D call. Germline-derived CDR1 and CDR2 are MNHNY and SVGAGI (reference sequence). V was clipped by 2 bases and J by 0 bases, with 9 bases between them. CDR3 length: 15 amino acids. The CDR3 nucleotides read TGTGCCAGCAGTTACCGACTGTCTAGCACAGATACGCAGTATTTT. It translates to CASSYRLSSTDTQYF.

This clonotype was detected many times. The chain links TRBV28 to TRBJ1-1, with no clear D. V lost 9 bases to trimming and J lost 1 base, with 6 bases between them. CDR3 length: 11 residues. Germline V gives CDR1 MDHEN, CDR2 SYDVKM. The CDR3 nucleotides are TGTGCCAGTTACGGGAACACTGAAGCTTTCTTT. Translating gives CASYGNTEAFF.

This clonotype came up a few times. This chain joins TRBV9 and TRBJ2-1, with D perhaps matching TRBD1 (5 bases). Germline lookup yields CDR1 SGDLS and CDR2 YYNGEE. Trimming removed 3 bases from V and 5 bases from J, with 15 bases in between. CDR3 length equals 15 residues. The CDR3 DNA sequence: TGTGCCAGCAGCGGAAACAGGATTCTTGACAATGAGCAGTTCTTC. Encoded protein: CASSGNRILDNEQFF. Looking up the rest from reference TRBV9 and TRBJ2-1 gives the full variable domain: DSGVTQTPKHLITATGQRVTLRCSPRSGDLSVYWYQQSLDQGLQFLIQYYNGEERAKGNILERFSAQQFPDLHSELNLSSLELGDSALYFCASSGNRILDNEQFFGPGTRLTVL.

This chain uses TRBV19 with TRBJ2-2; a weak D match, TRBD1 (6 bases). The CDR3 consists of 15 residues. Germline-derived CDR1 and CDR2 are LNHDA and SQIVND (reference sequence). Trimming cost V 4 bases and J 0 bases, with 9 bases left between them. CDR3 sequence reads: CASSTPGANTGELFF. The CDR3, as DNA: TGTGCCAGTAGTACCCCAGGGGCGAACACCGGGGAGCTGTTTTTT.

This clonotype occurred many times. The CDR3: CASSYRETTEAFF. The CDR3, as DNA: TGTGCCAGCAGCTACAGGGAAACAACTGAAGCTTTCTTT. The chain joins TRBV7-8 to TRBJ1-1; perhaps TRBD1 as D (6 bases). CDR3 length equals 13 residues. The germline V gene encodes CDR1 SGHVS and CDR2 FQNEAQ. V shed 4 bases and J shed 5 bases, with 11 bases lying between them.